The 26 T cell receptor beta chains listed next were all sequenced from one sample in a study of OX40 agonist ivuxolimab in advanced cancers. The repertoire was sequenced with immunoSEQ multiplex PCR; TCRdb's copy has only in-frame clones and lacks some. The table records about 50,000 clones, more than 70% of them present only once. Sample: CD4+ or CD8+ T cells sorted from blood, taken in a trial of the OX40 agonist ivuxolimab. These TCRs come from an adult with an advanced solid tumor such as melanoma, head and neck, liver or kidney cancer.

This CDR3 is CASSTSLTSATYEQYF. CDR3 coding DNA: TGTGCCAGTAGTACTAGCTTGACTAGCGCCACCTACGAGCAGTACTTC. The V call is TRBV19, the J call TRBJ2-7; 8 nucleotides agree with TRBD2. After removal of 4 bases from V and 2 bases from J, the junction contained 10 bases not matched to a gene. The germline gives CDR1 LNHDA, CDR2 SQIVND (reference sequence). The CDR3 runs 16 residues.

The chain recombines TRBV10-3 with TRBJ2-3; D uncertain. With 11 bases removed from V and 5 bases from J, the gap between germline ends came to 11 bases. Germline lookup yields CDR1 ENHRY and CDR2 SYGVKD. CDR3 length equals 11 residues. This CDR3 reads CASSVGDTQYF. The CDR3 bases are TGTGCCTCGTCGGTGGGAGATACGCAGTATTTT.

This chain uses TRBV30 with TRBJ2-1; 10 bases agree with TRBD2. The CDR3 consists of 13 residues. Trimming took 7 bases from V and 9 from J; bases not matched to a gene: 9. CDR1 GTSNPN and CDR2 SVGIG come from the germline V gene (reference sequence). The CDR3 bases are TGTGCCTTGACTAGCGGGCACGTCGGTGAGCAGTTCTTC. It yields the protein CALTSGHVGEQFF.

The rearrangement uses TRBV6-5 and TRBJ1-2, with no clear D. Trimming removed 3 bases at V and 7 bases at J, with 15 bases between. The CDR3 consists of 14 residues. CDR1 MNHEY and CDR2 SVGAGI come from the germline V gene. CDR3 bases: TGTGCCAGCAGTTATTGTTCGGGCCAGTGTGGCTACACCTTC. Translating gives CASSYCSGQCGYTF.

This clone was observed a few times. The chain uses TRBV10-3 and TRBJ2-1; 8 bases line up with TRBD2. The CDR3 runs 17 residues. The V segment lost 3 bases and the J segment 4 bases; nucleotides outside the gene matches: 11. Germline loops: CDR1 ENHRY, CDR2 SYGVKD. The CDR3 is CAISERAPSGQYNEQFF. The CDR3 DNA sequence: TGTGCCATCAGTGAACGGGCCCCTAGCGGGCAATACAATGAGCAGTTCTTC.

The CDR3 nucleotides are TGTGCCAGCAGCTCTACCTCTAGCGAGAATGAGCAGTTCTTC. Translation gives CASSSTSSENEQFF. The J gene is TRBJ2-1, the V gene TRBV7-8; tentative D call: TRBD2 (6 bases). With 4 bases removed from V and 7 bases from J, the gap between germline ends came to 14 bases. The length of the CDR3 is 14 residues. Germline-derived CDR1 and CDR2 are SGHVS and FQNEAQ. The variable domain in full, completed from reference TRBV7-8 and TRBJ2-1, reads GAGVSQSPRYKVAKRGQDVALRCDPISGHVSLFWYQQALGQGPEFLTYFQNEAQLDKSGLPSDRFFAERPEGSVSTLKIQRTQQEDSAVYLCASSSTSSENEQFFGPGTRLTVL.

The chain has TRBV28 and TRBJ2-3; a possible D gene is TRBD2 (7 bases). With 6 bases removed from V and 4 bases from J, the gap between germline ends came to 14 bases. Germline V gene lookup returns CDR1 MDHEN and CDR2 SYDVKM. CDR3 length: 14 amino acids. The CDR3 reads CASRPSGGADTQYF. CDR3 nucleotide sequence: TGTGCCAGCAGGCCATCGGGGGGCGCAGATACGCAGTATTTT. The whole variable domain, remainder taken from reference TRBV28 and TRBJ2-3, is DVKVTQSSRYLVKRTGEKVFLECVQDMDHENMFWYRQDPGLGLRLIYFSYDVKMKEKGDIPEGYSVSREKKERFSLILESASTNQTSMYLCASRPSGGADTQYFGPGTRLTVL.

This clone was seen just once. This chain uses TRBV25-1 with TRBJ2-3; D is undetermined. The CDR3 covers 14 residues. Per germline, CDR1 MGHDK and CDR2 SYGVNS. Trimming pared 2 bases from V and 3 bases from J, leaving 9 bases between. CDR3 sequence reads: CASSEPSSTDTQYF. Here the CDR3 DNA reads TGTGCCAGCAGTGAACCATCTTCGACAGATACGCAGTATTTT.

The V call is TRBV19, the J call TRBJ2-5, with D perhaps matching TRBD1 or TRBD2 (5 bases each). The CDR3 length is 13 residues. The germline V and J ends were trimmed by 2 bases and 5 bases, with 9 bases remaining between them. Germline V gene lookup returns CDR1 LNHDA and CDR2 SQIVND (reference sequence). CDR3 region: CASSILAGETQYF. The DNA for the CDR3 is TGTGCCAGTAGTATACTAGCAGGGGAGACCCAGTACTTC.

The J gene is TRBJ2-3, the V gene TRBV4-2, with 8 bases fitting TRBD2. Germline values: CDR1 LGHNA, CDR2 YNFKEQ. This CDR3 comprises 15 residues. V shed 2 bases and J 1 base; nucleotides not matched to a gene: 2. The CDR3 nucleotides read TGTGCCAGCAGCCAACCGGGACTAGGCACAGATACGCAGTATTTT. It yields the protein CASSQPGLGTDTQYF.

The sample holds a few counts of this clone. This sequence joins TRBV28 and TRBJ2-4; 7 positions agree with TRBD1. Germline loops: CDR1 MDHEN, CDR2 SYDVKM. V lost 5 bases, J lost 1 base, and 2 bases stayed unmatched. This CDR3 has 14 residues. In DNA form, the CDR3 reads TGTGCCAGCAGTAAACAGGGGGCCAAAAACATTCAGTACTTC. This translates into CASSKQGAKNIQYF.

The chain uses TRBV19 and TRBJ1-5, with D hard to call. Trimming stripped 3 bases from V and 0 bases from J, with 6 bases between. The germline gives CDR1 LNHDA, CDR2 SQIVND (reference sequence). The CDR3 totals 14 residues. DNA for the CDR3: TGTGCCAGTAGTATCCATAATAGCAATCAGCCCCAGCATTTT. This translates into CASSIHNSNQPQHF.

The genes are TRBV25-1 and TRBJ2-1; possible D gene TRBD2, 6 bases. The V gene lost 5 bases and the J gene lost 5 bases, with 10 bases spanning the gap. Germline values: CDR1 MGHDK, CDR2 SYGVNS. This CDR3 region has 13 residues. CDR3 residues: CASSREWNNEQFF. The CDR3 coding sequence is TGTGCCAGCAGTCGGGAGTGGAACAATGAGCAGTTCTTC.

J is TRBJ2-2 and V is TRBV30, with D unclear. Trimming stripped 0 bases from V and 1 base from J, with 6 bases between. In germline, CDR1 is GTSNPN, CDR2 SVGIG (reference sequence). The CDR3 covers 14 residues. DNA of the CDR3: TGTGCCTGGAGTGTACTAATGAACACCGGGGAGCTGTTTTTT. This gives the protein CAWSVLMNTGELFF.

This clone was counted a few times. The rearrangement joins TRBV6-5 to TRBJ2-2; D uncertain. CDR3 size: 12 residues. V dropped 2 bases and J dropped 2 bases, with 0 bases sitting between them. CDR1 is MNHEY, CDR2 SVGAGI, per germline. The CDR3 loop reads CASSYNTGELFF. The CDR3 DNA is TGTGCCAGCAGTTACAACACCGGGGAGCTGTTTTTT.

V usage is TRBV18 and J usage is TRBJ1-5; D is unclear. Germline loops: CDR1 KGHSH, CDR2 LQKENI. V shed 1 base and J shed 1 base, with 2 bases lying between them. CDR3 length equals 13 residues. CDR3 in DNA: TGTGCCAGCTCACCACTCAGCAATCAGCCCCAGCATTTT. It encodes CASSPLSNQPQHF.

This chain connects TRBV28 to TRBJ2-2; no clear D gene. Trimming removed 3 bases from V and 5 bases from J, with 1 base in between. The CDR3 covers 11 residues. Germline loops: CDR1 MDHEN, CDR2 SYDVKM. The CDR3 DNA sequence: TGTGCCAGCAGTTTTACCGGGGAGCTGTTTTTT. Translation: CASSFTGELFF. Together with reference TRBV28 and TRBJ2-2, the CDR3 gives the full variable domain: DVKVTQSSRYLVKRTGEKVFLECVQDMDHENMFWYRQDPGLGLRLIYFSYDVKMKEKGDIPEGYSVSREKKERFSLILESASTNQTSMYLCASSFTGELFFGEGSRLTVL.

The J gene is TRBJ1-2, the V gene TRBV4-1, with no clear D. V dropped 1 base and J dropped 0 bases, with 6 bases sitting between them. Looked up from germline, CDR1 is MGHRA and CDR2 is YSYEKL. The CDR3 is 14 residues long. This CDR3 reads CASSQARTNYGYTF. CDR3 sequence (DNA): TGCGCCAGCAGCCAAGCCCGGACTAACTATGGCTACACCTTC.

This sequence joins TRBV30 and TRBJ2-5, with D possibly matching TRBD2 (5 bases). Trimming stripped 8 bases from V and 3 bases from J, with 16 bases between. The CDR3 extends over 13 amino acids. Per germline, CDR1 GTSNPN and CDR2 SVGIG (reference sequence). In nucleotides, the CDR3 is TGTGCCCTCGAAAAGCGGCCGAAAGAGACCCAGTACTTC. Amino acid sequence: CALEKRPKETQYF.

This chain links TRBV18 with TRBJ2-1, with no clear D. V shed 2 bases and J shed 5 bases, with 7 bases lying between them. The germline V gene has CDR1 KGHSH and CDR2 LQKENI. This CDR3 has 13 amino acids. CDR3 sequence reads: CASSPLDNNEQFF. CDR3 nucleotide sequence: TGTGCCAGCTCACCATTAGATAACAATGAGCAGTTCTTC.

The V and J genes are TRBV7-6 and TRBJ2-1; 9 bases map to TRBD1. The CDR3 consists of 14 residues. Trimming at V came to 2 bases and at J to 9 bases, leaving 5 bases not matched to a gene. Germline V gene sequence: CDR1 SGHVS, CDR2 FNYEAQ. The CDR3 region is CASSLTGQGIEQFF. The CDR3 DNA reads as TGTGCCAGCAGCTTAACGGGACAGGGTATTGAGCAGTTCTTC.

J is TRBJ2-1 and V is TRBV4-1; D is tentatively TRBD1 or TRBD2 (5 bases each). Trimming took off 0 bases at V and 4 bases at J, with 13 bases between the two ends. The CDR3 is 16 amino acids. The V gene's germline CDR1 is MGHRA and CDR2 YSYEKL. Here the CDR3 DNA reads TGCGCCAGCAGCCAAGACAGGGATGGGGGTTACAATGAGCAGTTCTTC. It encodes CASSQDRDGGYNEQFF.

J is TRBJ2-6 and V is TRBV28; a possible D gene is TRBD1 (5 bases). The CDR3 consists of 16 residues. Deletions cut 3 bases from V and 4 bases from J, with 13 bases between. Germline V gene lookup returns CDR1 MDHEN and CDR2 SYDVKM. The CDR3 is CASSLRRASGANVLTF. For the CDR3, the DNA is TGTGCCAGCAGTTTGCGCAGGGCATCGGGGGCCAACGTCCTGACTTTC.

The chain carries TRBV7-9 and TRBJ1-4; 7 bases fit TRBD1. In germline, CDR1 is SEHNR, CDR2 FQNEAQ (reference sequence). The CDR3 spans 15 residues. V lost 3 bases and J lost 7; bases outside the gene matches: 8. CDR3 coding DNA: TGTGCCAGCAGCTTCGGACAGGACGGGTTTGAAAAACTGTTTTTT. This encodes CASSFGQDGFEKLFF.

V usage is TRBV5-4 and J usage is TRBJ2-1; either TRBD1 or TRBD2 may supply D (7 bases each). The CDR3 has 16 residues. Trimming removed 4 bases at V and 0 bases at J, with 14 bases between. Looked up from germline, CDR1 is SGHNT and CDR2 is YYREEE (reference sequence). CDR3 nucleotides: TGTGCCAGCAGCCCCAGGGGGGGAAACTCCTACAATGAGCAGTTCTTC. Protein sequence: CASSPRGGNSYNEQFF. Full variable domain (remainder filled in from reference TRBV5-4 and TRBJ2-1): ETGVTQSPTHLIKTRGQQVTLRCSSQSGHNTVSWYQQALGQGPQFIFQYYREEENGRGNFPPRFSGLQFPNYSSELNVNALELDDSALYLCASSPRGGNSYNEQFFGPGTRLTVL.

The CDR3 loop reads CASSLAYQETQYF. The CDR3 bases are TGTGCCAGCAGCTTAGCGTACCAAGAGACCCAGTACTTC. The V and J genes are TRBV11-3 and TRBJ2-5; D unresolved. Germline assignment: CDR1 SGHNT and CDR2 YENEEA. The ends were cut back, 1 base at V and 0 bases at J, with 3 bases in the middle. The CDR3 extends over 13 amino acids.